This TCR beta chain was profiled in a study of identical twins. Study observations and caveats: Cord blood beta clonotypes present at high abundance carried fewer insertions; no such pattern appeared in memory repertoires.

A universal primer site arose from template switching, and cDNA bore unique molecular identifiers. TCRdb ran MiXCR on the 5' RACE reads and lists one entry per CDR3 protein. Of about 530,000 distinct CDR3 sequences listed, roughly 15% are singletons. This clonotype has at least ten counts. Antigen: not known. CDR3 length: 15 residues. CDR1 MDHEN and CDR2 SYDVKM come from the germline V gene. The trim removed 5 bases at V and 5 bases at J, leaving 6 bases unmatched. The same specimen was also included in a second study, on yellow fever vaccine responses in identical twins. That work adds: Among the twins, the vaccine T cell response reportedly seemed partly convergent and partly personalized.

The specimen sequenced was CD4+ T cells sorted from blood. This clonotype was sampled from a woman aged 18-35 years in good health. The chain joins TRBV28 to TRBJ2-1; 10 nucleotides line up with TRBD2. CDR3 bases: TGTGCCAGCAGTCCAACACTAGCGGGACACAATGAGCAGTTCTTC. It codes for CASSPTLAGHNEQFF.